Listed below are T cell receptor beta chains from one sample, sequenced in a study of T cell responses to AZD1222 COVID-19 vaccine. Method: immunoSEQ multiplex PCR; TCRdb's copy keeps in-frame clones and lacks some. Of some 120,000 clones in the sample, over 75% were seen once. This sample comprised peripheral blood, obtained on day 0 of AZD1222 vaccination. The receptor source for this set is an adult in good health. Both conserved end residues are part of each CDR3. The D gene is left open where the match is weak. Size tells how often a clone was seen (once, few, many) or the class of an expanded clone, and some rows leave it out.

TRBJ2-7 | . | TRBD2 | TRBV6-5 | CASRGRAVDYEQYF | TGTGCCAGCAGGGGGAGGGCCGTTGACTACGAGCAGTACTTC
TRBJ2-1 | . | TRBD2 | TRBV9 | CASSSPGRVVTSGSYNEQFF | TGTGCCAGCAGCTCCCCGGGACGGGTGGTAACTAGCGGGAGTTACAATGAGCAGTTCTTC
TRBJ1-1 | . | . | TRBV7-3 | CASSRQEYTEAFF | TGTGCCAGCAGCCGACAGGAATACACTGAAGCTTTCTTT
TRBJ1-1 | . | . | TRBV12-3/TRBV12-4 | CASTQFLGEAFF | TGTGCCAGCACCCAGTTTTTAGGTGAAGCTTTCTTT
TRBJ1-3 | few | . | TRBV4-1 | CASSQVQGPGNTIYF | TGCGCCAGCAGCCAAGTTCAGGGCCCTGGAAACACCATATATTTT
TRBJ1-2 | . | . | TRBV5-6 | CASSLVGDVYGYTF | TGTGCCAGCAGCTTGGTGGGGGACGTATATGGCTACACCTTC
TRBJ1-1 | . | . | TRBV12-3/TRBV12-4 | CASRTGSNTEAFF | TGTGCCAGCAGGACGGGTTCGAACACTGAAGCTTTCTTT
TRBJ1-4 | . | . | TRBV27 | CASSFAPRSTNEKLFF | TGTGCCAGCAGTTTTGCACCGAGGTCAACTAATGAAAAACTGTTTTTT
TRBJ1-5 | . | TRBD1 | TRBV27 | CASRLTGNQPQHF | TGTGCCAGCAGGCTGACAGGGAATCAGCCCCAGCATTTT
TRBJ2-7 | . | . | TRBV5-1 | CASSLDPGPYEQYF | TGCGCCAGCAGCTTGGACCCGGGCCCCTACGAGCAGTACTTC
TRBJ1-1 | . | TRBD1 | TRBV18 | CASSPDRVMNTEAFF | TGTGCCAGCTCACCGGACAGGGTGATGAACACTGAAGCTTTCTTT
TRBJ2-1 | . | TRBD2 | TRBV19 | CASSMASGTYNEQFF | TGTGCCAGTAGTATGGCTAGCGGGACGTACAATGAGCAGTTCTTC
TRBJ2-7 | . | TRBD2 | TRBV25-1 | CASSLAGSYEQYF | TGTGCCAGCAGTCTAGCGGGGTCCTACGAGCAGTACTTC
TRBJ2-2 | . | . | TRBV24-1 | CATQARGASDTGELFF | TGTGCCACCCAGGCCCGGGGGGCCTCGGACACCGGGGAGCTGTTTTTT
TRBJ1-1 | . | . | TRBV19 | CASSMDRMNTEAFF | TGTGCCAGTAGTATGGACAGAATGAACACTGAAGCTTTCTTT
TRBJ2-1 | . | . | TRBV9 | CASSISGYNEQFF | TGTGCCAGCAGCATTAGCGGCTACAATGAGCAGTTCTTC
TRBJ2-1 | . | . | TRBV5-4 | CASSLADNEQFF | TGTGCCAGCAGCTTGGCGGACAATGAGCAGTTCTTC
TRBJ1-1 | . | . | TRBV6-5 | CASGQNTEAFF | TGTGCCTCAGGACAGAACACTGAAGCTTTCTTT
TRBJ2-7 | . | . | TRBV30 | CAWSPRGSSYEQYF | TGTGCCTGGAGTCCCCGGGGCAGCTCCTACGAGCAGTACTTC
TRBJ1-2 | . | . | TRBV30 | CAWTGGYGYTF | TGTGCCTGGACAGGTGGCTATGGCTACACCTTC
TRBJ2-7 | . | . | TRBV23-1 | CASSQPTGSHEQYF | TGCGCCAGCAGTCAACCTACAGGGAGCCACGAGCAGTACTTC
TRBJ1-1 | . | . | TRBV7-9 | CASSREGMNTEAFF | TGTGCCAGCAGCCGTGAGGGTATGAACACTGAAGCTTTCTTT
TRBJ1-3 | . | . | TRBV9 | CASCCTSGNTIYF | TGTGCCAGCTGTTGCACCTCTGGAAACACCATATATTTT
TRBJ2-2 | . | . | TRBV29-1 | CSVPGSGDTGELFF | TGCAGCGTTCCGGGCAGCGGCGACACCGGGGAGCTGTTTTTT
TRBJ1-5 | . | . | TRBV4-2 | CASSQDGHQPQHF | TGTGCCAGCAGCCAAGACGGACATCAGCCCCAGCATTTT
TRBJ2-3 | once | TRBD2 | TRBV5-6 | CASSYGLGTDTQYF | TGTGCCAGCAGCTATGGACTAGGTACAGATACGCAGTATTTT
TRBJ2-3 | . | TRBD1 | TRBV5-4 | CASSLARDRVTDTQYF | TGTGCCAGCAGCTTGGCTAGGGACAGGGTCACAGATACGCAGTATTTT
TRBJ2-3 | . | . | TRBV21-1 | CASSKAGSGRRGRTDTQYF | TGTGCCAGCAGCAAAGCGGGTAGCGGGAGAAGGGGTCGGACAGATACGCAGTATTTT
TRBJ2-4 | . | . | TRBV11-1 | CASSSGRAKNIQYF | TGTGCCAGCAGCTCTGGGAGGGCCAAAAACATTCAGTACTTC
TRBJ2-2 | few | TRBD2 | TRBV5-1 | CASSALAGANTGELFF | TGCGCCAGCAGCGCACTAGCGGGGGCGAACACCGGGGAGCTGTTTTTT
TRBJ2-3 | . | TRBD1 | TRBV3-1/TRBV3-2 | CASSQVTGGRADTQYF | TGTGCCAGCAGCCAAGTGACAGGGGGTAGGGCAGATACGCAGTATTTT